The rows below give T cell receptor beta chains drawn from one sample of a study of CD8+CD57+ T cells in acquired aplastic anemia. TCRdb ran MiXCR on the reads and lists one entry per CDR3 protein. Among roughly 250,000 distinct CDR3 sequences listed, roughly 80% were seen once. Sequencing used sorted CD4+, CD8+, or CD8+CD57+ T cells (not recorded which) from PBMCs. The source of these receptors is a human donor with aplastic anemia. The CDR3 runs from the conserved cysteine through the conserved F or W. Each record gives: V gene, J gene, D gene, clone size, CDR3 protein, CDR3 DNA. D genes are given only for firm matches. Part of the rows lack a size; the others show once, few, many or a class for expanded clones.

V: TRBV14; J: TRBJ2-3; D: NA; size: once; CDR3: CASSLMAREYSPHF; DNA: TGTGCCAGCAGCCTGATGGCGCGAGAGTATTCACCCCATTTT
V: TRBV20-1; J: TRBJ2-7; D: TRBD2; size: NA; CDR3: CSAAASGAYEQYF; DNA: TGCAGTGCAGCGGCTAGCGGGGCCTACGAGCAGTACTTC
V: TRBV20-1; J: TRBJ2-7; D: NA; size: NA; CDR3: CSARDEGHYYEQYF; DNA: TGCAGTGCTAGAGATGAGGGACATTACTACGAGCAGTACTTC
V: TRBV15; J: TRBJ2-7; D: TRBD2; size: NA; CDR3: CATSKPTIRGGTYEQYF; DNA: TGTGCCACCAGCAAACCCACTATTCGGGGGGGAACCTACGAGCAGTACTTC
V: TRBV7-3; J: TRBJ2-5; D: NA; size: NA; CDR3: CATSRRSKHDTQYF; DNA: TGTGCCACCAGCAGACGCAGCAAGCACGATACCCAGTACTTC
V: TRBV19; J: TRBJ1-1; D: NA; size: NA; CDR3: CASMWWNTEAFF; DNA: TGTGCCAGTATGTGGTGGAACACTGAAGCTTTCTTT
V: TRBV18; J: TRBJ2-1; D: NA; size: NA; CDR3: CASSPPSSGEFLSEQFF; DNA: TGTGCCAGCTCACCACCGTCGTCAGGGGAGTTCCTTAGTGAGCAGTTCTTC
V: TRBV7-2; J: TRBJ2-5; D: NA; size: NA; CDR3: CASSIGVQRPSTSF; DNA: NA
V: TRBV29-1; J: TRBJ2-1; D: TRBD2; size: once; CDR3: CSVDLAGTVDERFF; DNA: TGCAGCGTAGACCTAGCGGGGACCGTCGATGAGCGGTTCTTC
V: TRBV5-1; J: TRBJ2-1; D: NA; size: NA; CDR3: CASSWDHNRYNEQFF; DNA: TGCGCCAGCAGCTGGGATCATAACCGCTACAATGAGCAGTTCTTC
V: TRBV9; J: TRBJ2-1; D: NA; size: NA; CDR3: CASSVEGGGGYTEQFF; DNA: TGTGCCAGCAGCGTTGAAGGGGGAGGGGGGTACACTGAGCAGTTCTTC
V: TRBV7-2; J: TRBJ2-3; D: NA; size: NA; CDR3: CASSLGGTQYF; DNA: TGTGCCAGCAGCTTGGGTGGTACGCAGTATTTT
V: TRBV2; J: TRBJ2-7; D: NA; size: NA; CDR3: CASSLHQTPYEQYF; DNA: TGTGCCAGCAGCTTACACCAGACCCCCTACGAGCAGTACTTC
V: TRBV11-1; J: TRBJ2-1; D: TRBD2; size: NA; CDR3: CASSPRLAGGGNEQFF; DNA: TGTGCCAGCAGCCCCCGACTAGCGGGAGGGGGGAATGAGCAGTTCTTC
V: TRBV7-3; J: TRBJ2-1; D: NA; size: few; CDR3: CASSLFRGGEQFF; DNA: TGTGCCAGCAGCTTATTTCGCGGAGGTGAGCAGTTCTTC
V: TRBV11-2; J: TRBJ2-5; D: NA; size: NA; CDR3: CASSWRLEQETQYF; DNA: TGTGCCAGCAGCTGGCGGCTGGAACAAGAGACCCAGTACTTC
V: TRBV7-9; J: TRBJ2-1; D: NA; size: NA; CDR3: CASATADEQFF; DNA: TGTGCCAGCGCCACGGCGGATGAGCAGTTCTTC
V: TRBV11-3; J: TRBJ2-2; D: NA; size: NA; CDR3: CASSLNLTATGELFF; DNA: TGTGCCAGCAGCTTAAACCTGACAGCCACCGGGGAGCTGTTTTTT
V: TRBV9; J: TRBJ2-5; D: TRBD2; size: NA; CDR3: CASKRSTPTGTSETQYF; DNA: TGTGCCAGCAAAAGGTCAACTCCGACAGGGACTAGCGAGACCCAGTACTTC
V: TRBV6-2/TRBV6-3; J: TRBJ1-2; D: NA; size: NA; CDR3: CASKEDNYGYTF; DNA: TGTGCCAGCAAGGAGGATAACTATGGCTACACCTTC
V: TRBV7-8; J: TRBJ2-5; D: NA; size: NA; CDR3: CASSLQRREKETQYF; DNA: TGTGCCAGCAGCTTGCAAAGGAGAGAGAAAGAGACCCAGTACTTC
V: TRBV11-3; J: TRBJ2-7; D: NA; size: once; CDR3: CASSLDLPGRYEQYF; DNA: TGCGCCAGCAGCTTAGATCTACCAGGCCGCTACGAGCAGTACTTC
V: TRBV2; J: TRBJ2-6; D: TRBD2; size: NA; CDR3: CASTEGRVPSGANGLTF; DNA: TGTGCCAGCACCGAAGGGAGGGTCCCCTCTGGGGCCAACGGCCTAACTTTC
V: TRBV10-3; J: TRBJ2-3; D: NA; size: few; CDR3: CAISETLTDTQYF; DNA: TGTGCCATCAGTGAGACGCTAACAGATACGCAGTATTTT